This TCR beta chain was obtained from a study of OX40 agonist ivuxolimab in advanced cancers. Turning to the study itself: Every patient in dose escalation had hepatocellular carcinoma, melanoma, renal cell or head and neck cancer. Three patients, one with hepatocellular carcinoma and two with cutaneous melanoma, responded partially. Study conclusions and caveats: Expanded clones belonging to CD8+ T cells outnumbered, on average, those of CD4+.

This CDR3 region has 16 residues. Per germline, CDR1 SGHNT and CDR2 YYREEE (reference sequence). The germline V and J ends were trimmed by 0 bases and 2 bases, with 11 bases remaining between them. The investigators sampled blood at baseline, at cycle 4 day 1, and at cycle 7 day 1. In regard to this clone: Its antigen is unknown.

TCRdb keeps only in-frame clones here, not all; method: immunoSEQ multiplex PCR. The table records more than 50,000 clones, over 70% of them present only once. The TCR originated in an adult with an advanced solid tumor such as melanoma, head and neck, liver or kidney cancer. The source material was CD4+ or CD8+ T cells sorted from blood, sampled in a trial of the OX40 agonist ivuxolimab. The chain combines TRBV5-4 with TRBJ2-2; D may be TRBD2 (6 bases). For the CDR3, the DNA is TGTGCCAGCAGCTTGGACCTGCGGGGAAACACCGGGGAGCTGTTTTTT. It is translated as CASSLDLRGNTGELFF.